This passage covers 20 T cell receptor beta chains from one sample sequenced in a study of cytomegalovirus exposure and HLA in healthy donors. Use of 60 Vbeta and 13 Jbeta primers characterized the PCR. Here immunoSEQ multiplex PCR was the method, and the copy in TCRdb shows in-frame clones only, minus some. The data contain around 120,000 clones, 65% to 80% of them singletons. The source material was PBMCs. Receptor source: a man aged 55 to 70 in good health and CMV-seropositive.

The CDR3 loop is CASTVSEGGSQPQHF. The CDR3 DNA sequence: TGTGCCAGCACCGTTTCCGAGGGAGGATCTCAGCCCCAGCATTTT. The chain is built from TRBV28 and TRBJ1-5; D is unresolved. Trimming stripped 7 bases from V and 6 bases from J, with 19 bases between. From germline, CDR1 is MDHEN and CDR2 SYDVKM. The CDR3 has 15 residues. Looking up the rest from reference TRBV28 and TRBJ1-5 gives the full variable domain: DVKVTQSSRYLVKRTGEKVFLECVQDMDHENMFWYRQDPGLGLRLIYFSYDVKMKEKGDIPEGYSVSREKKERFSLILESASTNQTSMYLCASTVSEGGSQPQHFGDGTRLSIL.

The DNA of the CDR3 is TGCGCCAGCAGCTGGGCGGCTACAGGGGGCACTGAAGCTTTCTTT. Translation gives CASSWAATGGTEAFF. The genes are TRBV5-1 and TRBJ1-1; 8 positions match TRBD1. The CDR3 consists of 15 residues. Germline V CDR1 and CDR2: SGHRS, YFSETQ. Trimming took 3 bases from V and 4 from J; bases not matched to a gene: 8. Based on the CDR3 plus reference TRBV5-1 and TRBJ1-1, the full variable domain is KAGVTQTPRYLIKTRGQQVTLSCSPISGHRSVSWYQQTPGQGLQFLFEYFSETQRNKGNFPGRFSGRQFSNSRSEMNVSTLELGDSALYLCASSWAATGGTEAFFGQGTRLTVV.

The chain is built from TRBV29-1 and TRBJ1-2, with D possibly being TRBD1 (5 bases). The CDR3 spans 13 residues. CDR1 SQVTM and CDR2 ANQGSEA come from the germline V gene. V was shortened by 4 bases and J by 7 bases, with 16 bases between the two germline ends. The CDR3 nucleotides read TGCAGCGTTGGAGATCCAGGGTCGGTTGGCTACACCTTC. Protein sequence: CSVGDPGSVGYTF.

The rearrangement uses TRBV27 and TRBJ1-1, with 7 bases aligning to TRBD1. The CDR3 covers 15 residues. In germline, CDR1 is MNHEY, CDR2 SMNVEV (reference sequence). J lost 4 bases, V lost 3 bases, and 8 bases had no gene match. The CDR3 here is CASSLETGRGTEAFF. The CDR3 nucleotides are TGTGCCAGCAGTTTGGAGACAGGGCGAGGCACTGAAGCTTTCTTT.

This CDR3 reads CASKVTGLLSGYTF. DNA of the CDR3: TGTGCCAGCAAAGTGACAGGCCTTCTATCTGGCTACACCTTC. The genes are TRBV6-6 and TRBJ1-2; D possibly corresponds to TRBD1 (6 bases). The length of the CDR3 is 14 residues. The V end was cut by 7 bases, the J end by 7 bases, with 19 bases between. In germline, CDR1 is MNHNY, CDR2 SVGAGI (reference sequence).

As for this clone: Sequence at one end of the junction differs from germline and may be a read error. The chain links TRBV2 to TRBJ1-5; 7 bases fit TRBD1. Germline lookup yields CDR1 SNHLY and CDR2 FYNNEI. This CDR3 is 14 amino acids long. The chain's CDR3 is CTSRTGLSNQPQHF. The CDR3 DNA reads as TGTACCAGCAGGACAGGATTGAGCAATCAGCCCCAGCATTTT.

V gene TRBV11-2 combines with J gene TRBJ2-7, with 8 positions matching TRBD2. The ends lost 5 bases at V and 1 base at J; junction bases unmatched: 7. Germline CDR1 reads SGHAT; CDR2 reads FQNNGV. The CDR3 covers 15 residues. CDR3 nucleotides: TGTGCCAGCAGCAACTCCGGGGGGGGATCCTACGAGCAGTACTTC. Amino acid sequence: CASSNSGGGSYEQYF.

V is TRBV6-6 and J is TRBJ1-5; 10 nucleotides align to TRBD1. The trim removed 7 bases at V and 6 bases at J, leaving 6 bases unmatched. Per the germline V gene, CDR1 is MNHNY and CDR2 is SVGAGI (reference sequence). The CDR3 contains 14 residues. The CDR3 protein is CASNRQGAGQPQHF. The CDR3 DNA sequence: TGTGCCAGCAACAGACAGGGGGCCGGTCAGCCCCAGCATTTT.

On this clone itself: An end of the junction does not agree with germline; a read error may underlie this. The chain couples TRBV7-9 to TRBJ2-7; a possible D gene is TRBD2 (5 bases). This CDR3 is built from 12 residues. CDR1 SEHNR and CDR2 FQNEAQ come from the germline V gene (reference sequence). The CDR3 nucleotides are TGTTCCAGCAGCTTCGCGGGTTACGAGCAGTACTTC. Protein: CSSSFAGYEQYF.

J is TRBJ1-1 and V is TRBV5-1; 8 nucleotides line up with TRBD1. The CDR3 has 15 residues. V was pared by 4 bases and J by 1 base, with 6 bases of the junction left unmatched. The germline gives CDR1 SGHRS, CDR2 YFSETQ. CDR3 DNA: TGCGCCAGCAGCCGGGGACAGGCAACGAACACTGAAGCTTTCTTT. This sequence encodes CASSRGQATNTEAFF.

This clone was picked up a small number of times. This specimen includes other DNA sequences encoding the same CDR3. The chain links TRBV30 to TRBJ1-5; D uncertain. Trimming took 0 bases from V and 4 from J, leaving 7 bases between them. CDR1 is GTSNPN, CDR2 SVGIG, per germline (reference sequence). CDR3 size: 13 residues. This CDR3 reads CAWSVRGNQPQHF. The CDR3 nucleotides are TGTGCCTGGAGTGTACGAGGGAATCAGCCCCAGCATTTT.

The gene calls are TRBV5-1 and TRBJ2-1; D remains unclear. Germline loops: CDR1 SGHRS, CDR2 YFSETQ. Trimming removed 0 bases from V and 0 bases from J, with 10 bases in between. CDR3 length equals 16 residues. The CDR3, as DNA: TGCGCCAGCAGCTTGGCCCCCAAGAGCTCCTACAATGAGCAGTTCTTC. This encodes CASSLAPKSSYNEQFF.

This clone came up a few times. The CDR3 spells CASSSDSDRGREKLFF. CDR3 DNA sequence: TGTGCCAGCAGCTCGGATTCGGACAGGGGGCGAGAAAAACTGTTTTTT. The V call is TRBV5-4, the J call TRBJ1-4; 11 positions match TRBD1. The CDR3 loop spans 16 amino acids. Germline V CDR1 and CDR2: SGHNT, YYREEE (reference sequence). V lost 3 bases and J lost 8; bases outside the gene matches: 9.

The chain uses TRBV18 and TRBJ1-6; D unresolved. The CDR3 loop spans 14 amino acids. Trimming cost V 2 bases and J 6 bases, with 8 bases left between them. CDR1 and CDR2 (germline): KGHSH, LQKENI. CDR3 protein: CASSPGPGNSPLHF. The CDR3 DNA sequence: TGTGCCAGCTCACCAGGGCCCGGTAATTCACCCCTCCACTTT.

The chain combines TRBV30 with TRBJ1-2; tentatively, D is TRBD1 (5 bases). Germline V gives CDR1 GTSNPN, CDR2 SVGIG (reference sequence). With 5 bases removed from V and 0 bases from J, the gap between germline ends came to 10 bases. The CDR3 extends over 13 amino acids. DNA for the CDR3: TGTGCCTGGGGGCCGACAGCTAACTATGGCTACACCTTC. Protein: CAWGPTANYGYTF.

The V and J genes are TRBV28 and TRBJ2-3, with D hard to call. The CDR3 is 13 amino acids. Trimming stripped 3 bases from V and 7 bases from J, with 11 bases between. Germline CDR1 and CDR2: MDHEN and SYDVKM. The CDR3 nucleotides are TGTGCCAGCAGTTTTCCCTTACTACATACGCAGTATTTT. Its translation is CASSFPLLHTQYF.

The chain employs TRBV10-1 and TRBJ2-7; 7 nucleotides align to TRBD1. The germline CDR1 and CDR2 sequences are WNHNN and SYGVQD (reference sequence). The CDR3 consists of 13 residues. With V trimmed by 4 bases and J by 6 bases, 6 bases remained unmatched. The CDR3 DNA sequence: TGCGCCAGCAGTGGGTGGGCAGGGGGCGAGCAGTACTTC. Its translation: CASSGWAGGEQYF.

This chain links TRBV1 with TRBJ2-7; the table's D gene call, TRBD2, was not cross checked with the DNA. TRBV1 counts as a pseudogene. The CDR3 loop spans 14 amino acids. CDR3 region: CTSSQWTSSYEQYF. CDR3 bases: TGCACCAGCAGCCAGTGGACTAGCTCCTACGAGCAGTACTTC.

The CDR3 sequence: CASSVVSGTAETQYF. CDR3 coding DNA: TGCGCCAGCAGCGTAGTCTCCGGGACAGCAGAGACCCAGTACTTC. The V and J genes are TRBV5-1 and TRBJ2-5, with TRBD1 identical over 7 bases. Germline assignment: CDR1 SGHRS and CDR2 YFSETQ. The CDR3 spans 15 residues. The V gene end was trimmed by 4 bases and the J gene end by 4 bases; junction bases not matched to a gene: 10.

The chain recombines TRBV25-1 with TRBJ1-1, with D maybe TRBD1 (5 bases). CDR1 and CDR2 (germline): MGHDK, SYGVNS. V was shortened by 4 bases and J by 6 bases, with 12 bases between the two germline ends. This CDR3 has 13 residues. CDR3 bases: TGTGCCAGCAGTGTAACCGGGACTTCTGAAGCTTTCTTT. This codes for CASSVTGTSEAFF.